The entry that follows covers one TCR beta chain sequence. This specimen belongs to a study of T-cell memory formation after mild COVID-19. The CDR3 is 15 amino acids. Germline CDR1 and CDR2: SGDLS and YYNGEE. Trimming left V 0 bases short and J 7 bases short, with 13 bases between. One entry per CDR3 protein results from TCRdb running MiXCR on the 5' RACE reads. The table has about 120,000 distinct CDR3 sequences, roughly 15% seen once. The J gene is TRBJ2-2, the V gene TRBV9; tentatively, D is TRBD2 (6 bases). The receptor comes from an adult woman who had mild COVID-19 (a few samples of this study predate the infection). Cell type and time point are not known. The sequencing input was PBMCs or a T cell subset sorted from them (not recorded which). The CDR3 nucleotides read TGTGCCAGCAGCGTAGGTCCAGCGGGCCTCGGGGAGCTGTTTTTT. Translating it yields CASSVGPAGLGELFF.